This section outlines one TCR beta chain sequence together with its context. Antigen unknown. The read stops 3 residues short of the end of the CDR3; the missing end is completed from the germline J gene. Method: immunoSEQ multiplex PCR; TCRdb's copy keeps in-frame clones and lacks some. The table lists some 42,000 clones, no singletons, with about 6.3% in the top ten. The data stem from a study of T cell clonality in common variable immunodeficiency. Points from the study as a whole: Fewer deletions and N-nucleotide insertions were reportedly seen in common variable immunodeficiency TCR beta sequences.

The CDR3 extends over 18 amino acids. V was clipped by 1 base and J by 5 bases; unmatched bases: 12. Germline-derived CDR1 and CDR2 are LNHDA and SQIVND (reference sequence). The source of this sequence is a human donor with common variable immunodeficiency. Sequenced sample: peripheral blood mononuclear cells. This chain links TRBV19 with TRBJ1-5; 9 nucleotides match TRBD1. CDR3 protein: CASSIVSRDRAFHQPQHF. The sequenced part of the CDR3 DNA is TGTGCCAGTAGTATAGTCTCCCGGGACAGGGCCTTCCATCAGCCC. Filled out from reference TRBV19 and TRBJ1-5, the complete variable domain reads DGGITQSPKYLFRKEGQNVTLSCEQNLNHDAMYWYRQDPGQGLRLIYYSQIVNDFQKGDIAEGYSVSREKKESFPLTVTSAQKNPTAFYLCASSIVSRDRAFHQPQHFGDGTRLSIL.